These 3 T cell receptor beta chains share one sample of origin, sequenced in a study of T cells after posttransplantation cyclophosphamide. Controls had myeloablative marrow grafts with methotrexate and calcineurin inhibitor, sampled at 1 year. Some clones are missing from TCRdb's copy, which holds only in-frame ones; the method was immunoSEQ multiplex PCR. The sample yields 16,000 or so clones, 85% seen once. Specimen: PBMCs, collected after allogeneic stem cell transplant with calcineurin inhibitor and methotrexate. All receptors derive from a female patient aged 18 to 30 who received an allogeneic stem cell transplant from an unrelated donor, was CMV-positive, and had acute and chronic GVHD. Some T cells may arise from the graft donor.

The chain has TRBV18 and TRBJ2-2; TRBD2 is a possible D gene (5 bases). The CDR3 has 16 residues. CDR1 is KGHSH and CDR2 is LQKENI in the germline V gene. Trimming removed 3 bases at V and 5 bases at J, with 16 bases between. CDR3 sequence: CASSPRLPSRTGELFF. The CDR3 DNA follows: TGTGCCAGCTCACCGCGTCTGCCTAGCCGGACCGGGGAGCTGTTTTTT. Supplemented by reference TRBV18 and TRBJ2-2, the full variable domain reads NAGVMQNPRHLVRRRGQEARLRCSPMKGHSHVYWYRQLPEEGLKFMVYLQKENIIDESGMPKERFSAEFPKEGPSILRIQQVVRGDSAAYFCASSPRLPSRTGELFFGEGSRLTVL.

This chain joins TRBV7-9 and TRBJ2-5, with a weak D call TRBD1 (6 bases). Trimming cost V 3 bases and J 4 bases, with 9 bases left between them. This CDR3 contains 13 residues. The germline gives CDR1 SEHNR, CDR2 FQNEAQ (reference sequence). The CDR3 nucleotides read TGTGCCAGCAGCTTGGGGGCCCCAGAGACCCAGTACTTC. Translation gives CASSLGAPETQYF.

The CDR3, as DNA: TGCAGCGTTGTTCCCCGGGGTCGCACAGATACGCAGTATTTT. The encoded protein is CSVVPRGRTDTQYF. The chain recombines TRBV29-1 with TRBJ2-3; D possibly corresponds to TRBD2 (5 bases). Per germline, CDR1 SQVTM and CDR2 ANQGSEA. V was trimmed by 4 bases and J by 1 base, leaving 12 bases between them. The CDR3 has 14 amino acids.